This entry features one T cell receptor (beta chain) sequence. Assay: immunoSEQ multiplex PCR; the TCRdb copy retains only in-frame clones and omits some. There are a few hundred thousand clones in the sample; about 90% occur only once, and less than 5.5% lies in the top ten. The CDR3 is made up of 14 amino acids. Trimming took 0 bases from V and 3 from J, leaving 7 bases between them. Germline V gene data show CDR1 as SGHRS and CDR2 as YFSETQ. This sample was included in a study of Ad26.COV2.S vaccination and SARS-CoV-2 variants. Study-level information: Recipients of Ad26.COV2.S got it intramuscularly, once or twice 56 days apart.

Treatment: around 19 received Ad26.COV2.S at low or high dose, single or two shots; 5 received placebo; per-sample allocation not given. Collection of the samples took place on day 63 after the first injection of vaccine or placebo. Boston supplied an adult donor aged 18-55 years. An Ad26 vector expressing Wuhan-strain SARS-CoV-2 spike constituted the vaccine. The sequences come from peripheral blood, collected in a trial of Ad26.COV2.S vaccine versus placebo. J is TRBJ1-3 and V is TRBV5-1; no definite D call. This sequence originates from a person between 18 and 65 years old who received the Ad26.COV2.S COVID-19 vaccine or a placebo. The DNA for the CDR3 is TGCGCCAGCAGCTTGGCGGGTTATGGAAACACCATATATTTT. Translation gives CASSLAGYGNTIYF. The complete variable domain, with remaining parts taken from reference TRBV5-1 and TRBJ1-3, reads KAGVTQTPRYLIKTRGQQVTLSCSPISGHRSVSWYQQTPGQGLQFLFEYFSETQRNKGNFPGRFSGRQFSNSRSEMNVSTLELGDSALYLCASSLAGYGNTIYFGEGSWLTVV.